This T cell receptor (beta chain) is drawn from a study of blood T cell repertoires in COVID-19. Study in general: Samples came from the United States, Italy and Spain, spanning acute and convalescent COVID-19. Sources were T cells, B-cell-depleted T cells, or PBMCs; the material itself was cDNA or gDNA.

Per the original data handling: Estimates of nucleated cell counts were drawn from the amplification of reference gene primers. Using immunoSEQ multiplex PCR, the repertoire was profiled, and TCRdb retains in-frame clones only, with some absent. D and trimming come from the DNA, and the V and J calls and clone size come from that table. Of approximately 88,000 clones listed, about nine tenths are singletons. Germline trimming cut 0 bases from V and 2 bases from J; bases unmatched to any gene: 4. In germline, CDR1 is LNHNV, CDR2 YYDKDF (reference sequence). There are 16 residues in the CDR3. Sequencing used peripheral blood. This receptor was taken from a woman between 45 and 60 years old in a cohort sampled during active COVID-19. V and J are TRBV15 and TRBJ1-5; 7 bases are shared with TRBD1. CDR3 DNA sequence: TGTGCCACCAGCAGAGATTACAGGGGTGGCAATCAGCCCCAGCATTTT. It yields the protein CATSRDYRGGNQPQHF. Full variable domain (rest looked up from reference TRBV15 and TRBJ1-5): DAMVIQNPRYQVTQFGKPVTLSCSQTLNHNVMYWYQQKSSQAPKLLFHYYDKDFNNEADTPDNFQSRRPNTSFCFLDIRSPGLGDTAMYLCATSRDYRGGNQPQHFGDGTRLSIL.